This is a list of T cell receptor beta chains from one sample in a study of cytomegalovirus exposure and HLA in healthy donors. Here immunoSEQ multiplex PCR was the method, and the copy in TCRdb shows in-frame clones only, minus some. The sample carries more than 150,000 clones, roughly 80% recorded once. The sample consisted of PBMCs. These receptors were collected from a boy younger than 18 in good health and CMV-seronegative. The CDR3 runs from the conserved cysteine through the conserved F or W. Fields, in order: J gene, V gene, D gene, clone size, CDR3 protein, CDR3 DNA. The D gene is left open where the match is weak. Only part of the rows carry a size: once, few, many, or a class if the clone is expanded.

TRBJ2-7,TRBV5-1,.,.,CASSFQGNYEQYF,TGCGCCAGCAGCTTTCAGGGGAACTACGAGCAGTACTTC
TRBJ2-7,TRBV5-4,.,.,CASSWAMTYEQYF,TGTGCCAGCAGCTGGGCCATGACATACGAGCAGTACTTC
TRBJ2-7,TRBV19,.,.,CASSDQGREQYF,TGTGCCAGTAGTGATCAGGGGCGCGAGCAGTACTTC
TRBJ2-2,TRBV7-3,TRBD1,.,CASSRTGATGELFF,TGTGCCAGCAGCCGGACAGGTGCCACCGGGGAGCTGTTTTTT
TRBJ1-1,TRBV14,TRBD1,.,CASSQARTGANEAFF,TGTGCCAGCAGCCAAGCCAGGACAGGAGCCAATGAAGCTTTCTTT
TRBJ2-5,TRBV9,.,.,CASSVGASEEETQYF,TGTGCCAGCAGCGTAGGTGCGAGCGAAGAAGAGACCCAGTACTTC
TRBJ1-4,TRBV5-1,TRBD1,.,CASGGTANEKLFF,TGCGCCAGCGGTGGGACAGCGAATGAAAAACTGTTTTTT
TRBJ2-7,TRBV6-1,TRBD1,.,CASSVRTGTGSIEQYF,TGTGCCAGCAGTGTTAGGACCGGGACAGGGTCCATCGAGCAGTACTTC
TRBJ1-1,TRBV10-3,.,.,CAISESTRPEAFF,TGTGCCATCAGTGAGTCGACAAGGCCTGAAGCTTTCTTT
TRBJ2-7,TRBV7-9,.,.,CASSPPSVKGEQYF,TGTGCCAGCAGCCCGCCTTCGGTCAAGGGGGAGCAGTACTTC
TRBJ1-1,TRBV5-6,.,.,CASSAKGGIMNTEAFF,TGTGCCAGCAGCGCCAAAGGAGGGATTATGAACACTGAAGCTTTCTTT
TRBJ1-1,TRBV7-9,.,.,CSSSLLVRGRGGFTEAFF,TGTTCCAGCAGCTTACTCGTGCGGGGAAGGGGGGGATTCACTGAAGCTTTCTTT
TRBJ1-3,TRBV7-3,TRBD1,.,CASSASGGTGNTIYF,TGTGCCAGCAGCGCTTCAGGGGGTACTGGAAACACCATATATTTT
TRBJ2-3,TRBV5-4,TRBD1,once,CASSTLDRATDTQYF,TGTGCCAGCAGCACCTTGGACAGGGCCACAGATACGCAGTATTTT
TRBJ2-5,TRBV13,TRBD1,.,CASSLNPTGVLDQETQYF,TGTGCCAGCAGCTTAAATCCCACAGGGGTTCTGGACCAAGAGACCCAGTACTTC
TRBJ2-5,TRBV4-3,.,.,CASSRDTYQETQYF,TGCGCCAGCAGTCGGGACACCTACCAAGAGACCCAGTACTTC
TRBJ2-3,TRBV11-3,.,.,CASSLRDTQYF,TGTGCCAGCAGCTTACGGGATACGCAGTATTTT
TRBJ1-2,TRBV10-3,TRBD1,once,CAISGDRGIYGYTF,TGTGCCATCAGTGGGGACAGGGGGATCTATGGCTACACCTTC
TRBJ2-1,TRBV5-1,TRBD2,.,CASSPRTSGGRHEQFF,TGCGCCAGCAGCCCCCGGACTAGCGGGGGGAGGCATGAGCAGTTCTTC
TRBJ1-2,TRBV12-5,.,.,CASGSGGGTSGYTF,TGTGCTAGTGGTTCCGGAGGCGGGACTTCTGGCTACACCTTC
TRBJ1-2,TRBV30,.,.,CAWRPGLLGYTF,TGTGCCTGGAGGCCCGGACTGCTTGGCTACACCTTC
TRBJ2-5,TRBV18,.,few,CASTSLDSVQETQYF,TGTGCCAGCACCTCCTTGGACAGTGTACAAGAGACCCAGTACTTC
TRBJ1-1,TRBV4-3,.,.,CASSQDLPRGNTEAFF,TGCGCCAGCAGCCAAGATCTCCCCAGGGGAAACACTGAAGCTTTCTTT
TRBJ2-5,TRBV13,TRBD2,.,CASSLVLAGGNYQETQYF,TGTGCCAGCAGCTTAGTTTTAGCGGGGGGCAACTACCAAGAGACCCAGTACTTC
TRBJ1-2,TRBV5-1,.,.,CASSLVAGKDYGYTF,TGCGCCAGCAGCTTGGTGGCAGGGAAGGACTATGGCTACACCTTC
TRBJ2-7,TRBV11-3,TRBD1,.,CASSGRQGKRLGQYF,TGTGCCAGCAGCGGACGACAGGGGAAAAGGTTAGGGCAGTACTTC
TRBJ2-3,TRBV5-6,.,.,CASRLLSTDTQYF,TGTGCCAGCAGACTTTTAAGCACAGATACGCAGTATTTT
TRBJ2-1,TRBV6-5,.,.,CASSYTGGSVSEQFF,TGTGCCAGCAGTTACACGGGCGGGTCTGTCAGTGAGCAGTTCTTC
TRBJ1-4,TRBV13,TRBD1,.,CASSFGINRGRLGNEKLFF,TGTGCCAGCAGCTTCGGAATTAACAGGGGGCGATTGGGTAATGAAAAACTGTTTTTT
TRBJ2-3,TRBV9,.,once,CASSVGGGLTDTQYF,TGTGCCAGCAGCGTAGGCGGGGGCCTCACAGATACGCAGTATTTT
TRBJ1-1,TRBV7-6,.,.,CASSLRENTEAFF,TGTGCCAGCAGCTTACGAGAGAACACTGAAGCTTTCTTT
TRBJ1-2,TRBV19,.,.,CASSIRVTNYGYTF,TGTGCCAGTAGTATACGAGTTACTAACTATGGCTACACCTTC
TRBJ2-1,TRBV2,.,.,CASSEKGGAVDDEQFF,TGTGCCAGCAGTGAAAAGGGCGGGGCCGTCGATGATGAGCAGTTCTTC
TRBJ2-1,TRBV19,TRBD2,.,CASSTGWREPSYNEQFF,TGTGCCAGTAGTACTGGCTGGCGGGAGCCCTCCTACAATGAGCAGTTCTTC
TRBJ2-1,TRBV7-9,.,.,CASLLPPIADNNEQFF,TGTGCCAGCCTACTCCCGCCGATAGCGGACAACAATGAGCAGTTCTTC
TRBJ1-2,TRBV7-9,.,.,CSSSLAGSNYGYTF,TGTTCCAGCAGCTTAGCCGGGTCTAACTATGGCTACACCTTC
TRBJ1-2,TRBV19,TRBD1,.,CASSIEGQGVYGYTF,TGTGCCAGTAGTATAGAAGGACAGGGGGTATATGGCTACACCTTC
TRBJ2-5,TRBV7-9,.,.,CASSLVSDGGETQYF,TGTGCCAGCAGCTTAGTTTCAGACGGAGGGGAGACCCAGTACTTC
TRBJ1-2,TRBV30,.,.,CAWSPRTNGYTF,TGTGCCTGGAGTCCGCGGACAAATGGCTACACCTTC
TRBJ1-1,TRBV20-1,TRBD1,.,CSAGKGQGAFF,TGCAGTGCTGGCAAAGGACAGGGGGCTTTCTTT
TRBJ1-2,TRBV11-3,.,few,CASRRQDSYGYTF,TGTGCCAGCAGACGCCAGGACTCCTATGGCTACACCTTC
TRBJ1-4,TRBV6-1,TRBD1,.,CASSETGGVEKLFF,TGTGCCAGCAGTGAGACAGGGGGTGTTGAAAAACTGTTTTTT
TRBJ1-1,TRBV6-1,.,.,CASHRTANTEAFF,TGTGCCTCCCACCGGACAGCGAACACTGAAGCTTTCTTT
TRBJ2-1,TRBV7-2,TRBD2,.,CASGRVGWVEQFF,TGTGCCAGCGGGAGGGTAGGCTGGGTCGAGCAGTTCTTC
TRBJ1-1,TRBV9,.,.,CASSVGSGKAFF,TGTGCCAGCAGCGTAGGCTCGGGGAAAGCTTTCTTT
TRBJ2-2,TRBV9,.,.,CASSGPQVAGELFF,TGTGCCAGCAGCGGGCCCCAGGTGGCCGGGGAGCTGTTTTTT
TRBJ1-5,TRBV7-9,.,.,CASSLGTMRGQPQHF,TGTGCCAGCAGCTTAGGGACAATGCGTGGTCAGCCCCAGCATTTT
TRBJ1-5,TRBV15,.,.,CATSRVTGHREAQHF,TGTGCCACCAGCAGAGTGACGGGACACCGAGAGGCCCAGCATTTT
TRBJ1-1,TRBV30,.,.,CAWSVLTGGNTEAFF,TGTGCCTGGAGTGTACTCACGGGGGGCAACACTGAAGCTTTCTTT